This T cell receptor (beta chain) emerged from a study of blood T cell repertoires in COVID-19. This study enrolled people aged 18 to 89 from roughly 24 US geographic areas. In germline, CDR1 is SGHNT, CDR2 YYREEE (reference sequence). The CDR3 runs to 15 residues. Germline trimming cut 4 bases from V and 1 base from J; bases unmatched to any gene: 2. Study processing details: Reference gene primer amplification in the assay estimated nucleated cell counts. Sequencing used immunoSEQ multiplex PCR; TCRdb keeps in-frame clones, though not all of them. The D gene and trimming were derived from the DNA, and the V and J assignments and clone size from that table. The sample has some 460,000 clones; 70% to 90% are singletons.

The TCR was taken from a woman younger than 35 with acute COVID-19. Material for sequencing was PBMCs or T cells enriched from blood (not recorded which). V gene TRBV5-4 combines with J gene TRBJ2-2, with 9 bases that match TRBD1. This chain's CDR3 is CASSVGQGNTGELFF. The CDR3 nucleotides read TGTGCCAGCAGCGTGGGACAGGGGAACACCGGGGAGCTGTTTTTT.